This T cell receptor (beta chain) was obtained from a study of blood T cell repertoires in COVID-19. Study summary: PBMCs, B-cell-depleted T cells, or T cells were the source of the cDNA or gDNA that made up the material.

This CDR3 comprises 16 residues. V gave up 1 base and J gave up 1 base, with 11 bases separating them. The germline gives CDR1 SGHTA, CDR2 FQGNSA. As originally analysed: Scientists estimated how many nucleated cells there were by amplifying reference gene primers. Generated by immunoSEQ multiplex PCR, the TCRdb table keeps only in-frame clones and is missing some. V and J calls and clone size are copied from that table; D and trimming were computed from the DNA. Here the sample spans 200,000 to 250,000 clones, 87% being singletons. The gene calls are TRBV7-2 and TRBJ2-4, with D possibly matching TRBD1 (5 bases). The specimen sequenced was peripheral blood. The source is a man aged 18 to 35 with active or convalescent COVID-19. The CDR3 loop is CASSLDSGSAKNIQYF. CDR3 sequence (DNA): TGTGCCAGCAGCTTAGATTCAGGGTCCGCCAAAAACATTCAGTACTTC.